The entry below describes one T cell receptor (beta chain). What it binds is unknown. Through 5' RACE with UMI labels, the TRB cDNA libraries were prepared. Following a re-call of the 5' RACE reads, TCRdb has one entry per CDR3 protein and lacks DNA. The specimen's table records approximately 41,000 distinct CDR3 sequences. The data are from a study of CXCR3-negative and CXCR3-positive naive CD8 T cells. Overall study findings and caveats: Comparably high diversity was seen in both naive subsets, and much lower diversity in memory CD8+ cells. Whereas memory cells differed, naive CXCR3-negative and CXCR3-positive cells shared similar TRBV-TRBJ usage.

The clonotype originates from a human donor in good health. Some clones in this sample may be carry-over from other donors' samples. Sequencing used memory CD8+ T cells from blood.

CDR3: CASSPHGTGRETQYF. The chain combines TRBV28 with TRBJ2-5; with no DNA, the TCRdb D assignment of TRBD1 cannot be verified. This CDR3 has 15 amino acids. Germline CDR1 reads MDHEN; CDR2 reads SYDVKM.